This T cell receptor (beta chain) was profiled in a study of T-cell memory formation after mild COVID-19. The study's findings and limits: Clones contracting across day 15 to 85 had a balanced CD4/CD8 profile; later expanding clones leaned CD4+.

A remark on this clonotype: The antigen is undetermined.

This CDR3 is 15 amino acids long. Germline CDR1 SGHTA, CDR2 FQGTGA. Trimming pared 5 bases from V and 9 bases from J, leaving 20 bases between. TCRdb re-called the 5' RACE reads with MiXCR, one entry per CDR3 protein. Of over 10,000 distinct CDR3 sequences listed, roughly 15% are singletons. This chain links TRBV7-3 with TRBJ2-1; D possibly corresponds to TRBD1 (6 bases). This receptor was identified in a man between 18 and 29 years old who had mild COVID-19 (a few samples of this study predate the infection). Cell type and time point are not known. Sequencing used PBMCs or a T cell subset sorted from them (not recorded which). The CDR3 is CASSRNDRSASEQFF. The CDR3 DNA is TGTGCCAGCAGCCGAAATGACAGGTCTGCGAGTGAGCAGTTCTTC. Full variable domain (remainder filled in from reference TRBV7-3 and TRBJ2-1): GAGVSQTPSNKVTEKGKYVELRCDPISGHTALYWYRQSLGQGPEFLIYFQGTGAADDSGLPNDRFFAVRPEGSVSTLKIQRTERGDSAVYLCASSRNDRSASEQFFGPGTRLTVL.